The following is a TCR beta chain sequence with its context. V dropped 0 bases and J dropped 8 bases, with 13 bases sitting between them. Per the germline V gene, CDR1 is LGHDT and CDR2 is YNNKEL (reference sequence). The CDR3 sequence is 14 residues long. These data are taken from a study of blood T cell repertoires in COVID-19. Study-wide context: In each case, the material was cDNA or gDNA derived from T cells, B-cell-depleted T cells, or PBMCs.

The assay was immunoSEQ multiplex PCR, and TCRdb's table has in-frame clones only and misses some. Of some 120,000 clones in the sample, approximately 87% were seen once. The sequence was obtained from a woman aged 50 to 65 with acute or convalescent COVID-19. The sequenced material came from peripheral blood. The chain combines TRBV3-1 (or the pseudogene TRBV3-2) with TRBJ1-2; D remains unclear. The CDR3 bases are TGTGCCAGCAGCCAAGATAGCGGTGTTCGGGGCTACACCTTC. Amino acids: CASSQDSGVRGYTF.